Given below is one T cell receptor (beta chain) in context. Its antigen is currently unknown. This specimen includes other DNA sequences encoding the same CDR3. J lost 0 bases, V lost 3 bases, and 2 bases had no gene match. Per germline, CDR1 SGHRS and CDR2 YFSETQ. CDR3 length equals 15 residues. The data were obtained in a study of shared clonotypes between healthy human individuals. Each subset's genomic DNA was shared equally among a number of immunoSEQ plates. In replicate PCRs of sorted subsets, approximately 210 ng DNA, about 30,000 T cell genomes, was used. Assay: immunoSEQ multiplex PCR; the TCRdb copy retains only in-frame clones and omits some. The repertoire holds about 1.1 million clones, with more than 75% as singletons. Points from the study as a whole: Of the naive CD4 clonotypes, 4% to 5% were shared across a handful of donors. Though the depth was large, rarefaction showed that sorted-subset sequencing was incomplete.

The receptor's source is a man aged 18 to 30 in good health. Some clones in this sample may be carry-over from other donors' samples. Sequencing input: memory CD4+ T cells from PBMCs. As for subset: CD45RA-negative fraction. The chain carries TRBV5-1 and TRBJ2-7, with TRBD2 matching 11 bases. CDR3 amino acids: CASSSLAGVSYEQYF. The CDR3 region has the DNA TGCGCCAGCAGCTCACTAGCGGGAGTCTCCTACGAGCAGTACTTC.